This T cell receptor (beta chain) appears in the sequencing data of a study of cytomegalovirus exposure and HLA in healthy donors. Findings and limits, study-wide: Cytomegalovirus status, reportedly, was diagnosed with high specificity and sensitivity by the classifier.

The CDR3 contains 15 residues. The J segment lost 5 bases and the V segment lost 4 bases, leaving 6 bases of the junction unmatched. Germline assignment: CDR1 MNHNS and CDR2 SASEGT. About this clone itself: The antigen remains undetermined.

The repertoire was sequenced with immunoSEQ multiplex PCR; TCRdb's copy has only in-frame clones and lacks some. This sample carries 90,000 to 130,000 clones, approximately 87% of them seen once, and the ten largest clones take approximately 1.5%. The specimen was PBMCs. This sequence joins TRBV6-1 and TRBJ1-5; TRBD1 aligns across 9 bases. The clonotype originates from a woman aged 30 to 39 in good health and CMV-seropositive. DNA for the CDR3: TGTGCCAGCAGTGCACGACAGGGGGGCGATCAGCCCCAGCATTTT. Encoded protein: CASSARQGGDQPQHF.